The 19 T cell receptor beta chains below come from one sample, sequenced in a study of T cell responses to AZD1222 COVID-19 vaccine. The method was immunoSEQ multiplex PCR; TCRdb's version includes in-frame clones alone and lacks a portion of them. The sample holds about 130,000 clones, 75% to 90% seen once. The sequencing here drew on peripheral blood, taken on day 0 of AZD1222 vaccination. All receptors derive from an adult in good health.

This sequence joins TRBV7-2 and TRBJ2-1, with a weak D call TRBD1 (6 bases). The germline gives CDR1 SGHTA, CDR2 FQGNSA. The germline V and J ends were trimmed by 6 bases and 2 bases, with 14 bases remaining between them. The CDR3 covers 15 residues. CDR3 in DNA: TGTGCCAGCAGTTCAGAGGGGACACCCTACAATGAGCAGTTCTTC. Translated, it gives CASSSEGTPYNEQFF. Looking up the rest from reference TRBV7-2 and TRBJ2-1 gives the full variable domain: GAGVSQSPSNKVTEKGKDVELRCDPISGHTALYWYRQSLGQGLEFLIYFQGNSAPDKSGLPSDRFSAERTGGSVSTLTIQRTQQEDSAVYLCASSSEGTPYNEQFFGPGTRLTVL.

This clone appeared a single time. This chain connects TRBV15 to TRBJ2-1; D may be TRBD2 (5 bases). The CDR3 loop spans 15 amino acids. Trimming removed 0 bases at V and 5 bases at J, with 11 bases between. Germline V gene data show CDR1 as LNHNV and CDR2 as YYDKDF (reference sequence). The CDR3 loop reads CATSRDRGSHNEQFF. In DNA, the CDR3 is TGTGCCACCAGCAGAGATCGAGGGTCTCACAATGAGCAGTTCTTC.

In this sample, this clone turned up a few times. CDR3 residues: CASSTYSGGATETQYF. In nucleotides, the CDR3 is TGTGCCAGCAGCACCTACAGCGGGGGGGCCACAGAGACCCAGTACTTC. The J gene is TRBJ2-5, the V gene TRBV13; the match to TRBD2 covers 10 bases. This CDR3 region has 16 residues. The V gene end was trimmed by 5 bases and the J gene end by 4 bases; junction bases not matched to a gene: 10. Per the germline V gene, CDR1 is PRHDT and CDR2 is FYEKMQ (reference sequence).

The rearrangement joins TRBV7-9 to TRBJ2-3, with D possibly matching TRBD2 (5 bases). Germline assignment: CDR1 SEHNR and CDR2 FQNEAQ (reference sequence). CDR3 length equals 15 residues. Trimming stripped 2 bases from V and 6 bases from J, with 15 bases between. For the CDR3, the DNA is TGTGCCAGCAGCTTACTCGCTCCACGCGGGGATACGCAGTATTTT. This sequence encodes CASSLLAPRGDTQYF.

The rearrangement uses TRBV15 and TRBJ2-3; a weak D match, TRBD1 (6 bases). Germline CDR1 is LNHNV and CDR2 is YYDKDF (reference sequence). V lost 3 bases and J lost 2, with 9 bases in between. This CDR3 is built from 14 residues. The CDR3 protein is CATSRGANTDTQYF. CDR3 bases: TGTGCCACCAGCAGGGGGGCGAACACAGATACGCAGTATTTT.

This rearrangement joins TRBV6-5 to TRBJ2-1; 7 bases map to TRBD1. Looked up from germline, CDR1 is MNHEY and CDR2 is SVGAGI. The CDR3 covers 13 residues. V lost 6 bases and J lost 8; bases outside the gene matches: 7. CDR3 DNA: TGTGCCAGCAGGGGACAGTGGTCGGATGAGCAGTTCTTC. Translated: CASRGQWSDEQFF.

The rearrangement links TRBV15 to TRBJ2-3; D remains unclear. Germline CDR1 and CDR2: LNHNV and YYDKDF (reference sequence). The CDR3 is 12 residues long. The V and J ends lost 3 bases and 6 bases respectively, with 7 bases between them. CDR3 DNA sequence: TGTGCCACCAGCAGGTCGTTGGATACGCAGTATTTT. Its protein is CATSRSLDTQYF.

The chain is built from TRBV29-1 and TRBJ2-7; possible D gene TRBD2, 6 bases. Per germline, CDR1 SQVTM and CDR2 ANQGSEA. This CDR3 spans 12 amino acids. V dropped 6 bases and J dropped 7 bases, with 16 bases sitting between them. The CDR3, as DNA: TGCAGCGTGGAGGGCTTCCCAGGGGAGCAGTACTTC. Protein sequence: CSVEGFPGEQYF.

The chain carries TRBV15 and TRBJ2-7; D ambiguous. Germline CDR1 and CDR2: LNHNV and YYDKDF (reference sequence). The V end lost 0 bases, the J end lost 5 bases, and 11 bases lay between the germline ends. CDR3 length: 14 residues. CDR3 sequence: CATSRDGWSNEQYF. CDR3 coding DNA: TGTGCCACCAGCAGAGATGGGTGGTCAAACGAGCAGTACTTC.

DNA for the CDR3: TGTGCCAGCAGTCCCCGGTTGTATGAGGGATCACCCCTCCACTTT. It specifies CASSPRLYEGSPLHF. V is TRBV27 and J is TRBJ1-6; D uncertain. Germline loops: CDR1 MNHEY, CDR2 SMNVEV (reference sequence). V was cut by 5 bases and J by 10 bases, with 18 bases left in between. This CDR3 comprises 15 residues.

The chain couples TRBV30 to TRBJ1-5; D gene uncertain. This CDR3 is 13 amino acids long. CDR1 GTSNPN and CDR2 SVGIG come from the germline V gene (reference sequence). Between the trimmed V and J ends, which lost 5 bases and 9 bases, there was a span of 17 bases. CDR3 in amino acids: CAWRTTEEAPQHF. CDR3 in DNA: TGTGCCTGGCGTACGACGGAGGAGGCGCCCCAGCATTTT.

The count of this clone is one. This chain uses TRBV6-5 with TRBJ1-5; 7 nucleotides align to TRBD1. This CDR3 spans 14 amino acids. Germline CDR1 and CDR2: MNHEY and SVGAGI. The junction had 6 bases not matched to a gene; V was cut back by 6 bases and J by 4 bases. The CDR3 sequence: CASSTGQKNQPQHF. CDR3 nucleotide sequence: TGTGCCAGCAGCACGGGACAGAAAAATCAGCCCCAGCATTTT.

V is TRBV7-9 and J is TRBJ1-5; 9 nucleotides line up with TRBD1. This CDR3 spans 18 amino acids. Germline V gives CDR1 SEHNR, CDR2 FQNEAQ (reference sequence). The V and J ends lost 5 bases and 0 bases, in that order; junction bases with no gene match: 11. The CDR3: CASSLGTGTGYSNQPQHF. The CDR3 region has the DNA TGTGCCAGCAGCCTCGGGACAGGGACGGGCTATAGCAATCAGCCCCAGCATTTT.

The rearrangement uses TRBV25-1 and TRBJ2-5, with TRBD2 matching over 11 bases. This CDR3 comprises 13 residues. The V and J ends lost 6 bases and 5 bases, in that order; junction bases with no gene match: 2. Germline V gene lookup returns CDR1 MGHDK and CDR2 SYGVNS. The CDR3 loop is CASRTSGDETQYF. Written as DNA, the CDR3 is TGTGCCAGCAGGACTAGCGGGGATGAGACCCAGTACTTC.

As regards this clone: A read error may account for a junction end that differs from germline. The rearrangement joins TRBV20-1 to TRBJ2-1; the D is unclear. The CDR3 totals 11 residues. CDR1 and CDR2 from the germline V gene are DFQATT and SNEGSKA (reference sequence). The CDR3 here is CSPRLGNEQFF. In nucleotides, the CDR3 is TGCAGTCCTAGGTTGGGGAATGAGCAGTTCTTC.

V and J are TRBV2 and TRBJ1-2; D remains unclear. Deletions cut 2 bases from V and 4 bases from J, with 14 bases between. The CDR3 has 15 residues. The germline CDR1 and CDR2 sequences are SNHLY and FYNNEI. CDR3 region: CASSERPARTYGYTF. Here the CDR3 DNA reads TGTGCCAGCAGTGAAAGGCCCGCCCGAACCTATGGCTACACCTTC.

The CDR3 loop is CASSPGGWSSPLHF. CDR3 nucleotide sequence: TGTGCCAGCAGTCCGGGGGGGTGGAGTTCACCCCTCCACTTT. The chain couples TRBV5-8 to TRBJ1-6, with D tentatively TRBD1 (5 bases). This CDR3 is 14 amino acids long. The germline gives CDR1 SGHTS, CDR2 YDEGEE. Trimming cost V 5 bases and J 9 bases, with 15 bases left between them.

This clone was seen a handful of times. The rearrangement links TRBV5-1 to TRBJ2-5; tentatively, D is TRBD2 (7 bases). V was shortened by 3 bases and J by 1 base, with 13 bases between the two germline ends. This CDR3 contains 15 residues. Per the germline V gene, CDR1 is SGHRS and CDR2 is YFSETQ. The CDR3, as DNA: TGCGCCAGCAGCTGGGGGGGGACACCCCAAGAGACCCAGTACTTC. As protein: CASSWGGTPQETQYF.

This clone came up once. V and J are TRBV27 and TRBJ1-3; D is uncertain. V was clipped by 6 bases and J by 0 bases, with 12 bases between them. Per the germline V gene, CDR1 is MNHEY and CDR2 is SMNVEV (reference sequence). This CDR3 region has 15 residues. CDR3 sequence: CASSPTYGSGNTIYF. The CDR3 DNA follows: TGTGCCAGCAGCCCGACCTACGGCTCTGGAAACACCATATATTTT.